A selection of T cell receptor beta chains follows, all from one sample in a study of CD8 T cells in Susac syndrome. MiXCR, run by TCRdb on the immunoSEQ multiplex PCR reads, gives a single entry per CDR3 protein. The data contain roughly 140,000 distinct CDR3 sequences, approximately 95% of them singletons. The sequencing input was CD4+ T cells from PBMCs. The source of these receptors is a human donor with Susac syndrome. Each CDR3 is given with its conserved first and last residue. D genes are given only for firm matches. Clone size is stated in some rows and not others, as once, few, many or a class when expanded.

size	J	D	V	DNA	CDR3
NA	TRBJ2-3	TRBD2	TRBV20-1	TGCAGTGCTCTCGGGGGGAACACAGATACGCAGTATTTT	CSALGGNTDTQYF
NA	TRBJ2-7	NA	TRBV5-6	TGTGCCAGCAGCTTGGTTGGGGAGCAGTACTTC	CASSLVGEQYF
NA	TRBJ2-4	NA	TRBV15	TGTGCCACCAGCCGGGCAGGGGAAAACATTCAGTACTTC	CATSRAGENIQYF
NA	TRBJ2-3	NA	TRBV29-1	TGCAGCGTTGAAAACAGAGTCACAGATACGCAGTATTTT	CSVENRVTDTQYF
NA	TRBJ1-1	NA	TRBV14	TGTGCCAGCACCCCACAGGGACGGAACACTGAAGCTTTCTTT	CASTPQGRNTEAFF
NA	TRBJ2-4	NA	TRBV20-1	TGCAGTGCTCCCCGGGGGAGGCGAGCCAAAAACATTCAGTACTTC	CSAPRGRRAKNIQYF
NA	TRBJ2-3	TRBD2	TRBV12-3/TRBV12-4	TGTGCCAGCAGAGTGCGGGGGGGTAGCACAGATACGCAGTATTTT	CASRVRGGSTDTQYF
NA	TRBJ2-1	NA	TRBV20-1	TGCAGTGCTAGCGGGGGGCTCCCGAATGAGCAGTTCTTC	CSASGGLPNEQFF
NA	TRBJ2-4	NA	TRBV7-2	TGTGCCAGCAGCTTACCTCCAGGGGCGGAAAACATTCAGTACTTC	CASSLPPGAENIQYF
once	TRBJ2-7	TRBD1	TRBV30	TGTGCCTGGAATACAGGGGGAGGCTACGAGCAGTACTTC	CAWNTGGGYEQYF
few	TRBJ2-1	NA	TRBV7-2	TGTGCCAGCAGCCCAGTTAGGATGGAGCAGTTCTTC	CASSPVRMEQFF
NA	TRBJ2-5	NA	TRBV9	TGTGCCAGCAGCGTAGAACAAGGGCGAGAGACCCAGTACTTC	CASSVEQGRETQYF
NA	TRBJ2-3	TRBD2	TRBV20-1	TGCAGTGCTAGGGGCGGGGGGATGGATACGCAGTATTTT	CSARGGGMDTQYF
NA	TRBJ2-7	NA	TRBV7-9	TGTGCCAGCACCTTTCAAACAGGGCTCAACTCCTACGAGCAGTACTTC	CASTFQTGLNSYEQYF
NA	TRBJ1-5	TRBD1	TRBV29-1	TGCAGCGTTGAGACAGGGGATCAGCCCCAGCATTTT	CSVETGDQPQHF
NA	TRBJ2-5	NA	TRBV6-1	TGTGCCAGCAGTGACCCAAGTAGGCGGCAAGAGACCCAGTACTTC	CASSDPSRRQETQYF
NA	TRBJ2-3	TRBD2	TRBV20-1	TGCAGTGCCCCCTGGCGCGGGGGGGCGTCAGATACGCAGTATTTT	CSAPWRGGASDTQYF
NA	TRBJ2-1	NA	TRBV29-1	TGCAGCGCCGGAGGCTACAATGAGCAGTTCTTC	CSAGGYNEQFF
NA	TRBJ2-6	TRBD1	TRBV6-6	TGTGCCAGCAGTGGACAGGGTTCTGGGGCCAACGTCCTGACTTTC	CASSGQGSGANVLTF
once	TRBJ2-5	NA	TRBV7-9	TGTGCCAGCAGCCCACGAGGGGCAACGAGTGAGACCCAGTACTTC	CASSPRGATSETQYF
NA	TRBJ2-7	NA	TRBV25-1	TGTGCCAGCAGTCCTATTCTGGGCGAGCAGTACTTC	CASSPILGEQYF
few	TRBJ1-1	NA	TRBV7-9	TGTGCCAGCAGCTTGACGGGGGCCGGTGAAGCTTTCTTT	CASSLTGAGEAFF
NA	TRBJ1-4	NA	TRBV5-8	TGTGCCAGCAGCATGGTCCGTACGGGGGAAAAACTGTTTTTT	CASSMVRTGEKLFF
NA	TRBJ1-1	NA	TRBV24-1	TGTGCCACCAGTATTAACGAAGCTTTCTTT	CATSINEAFF
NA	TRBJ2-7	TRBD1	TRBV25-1	TGTGCCAGCAGTGTGGGACAGATCTACGAGCAGTACTTC	CASSVGQIYEQYF
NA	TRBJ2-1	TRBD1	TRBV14	TGTGCCAGCAGCCGATCGCCGGGACAGGGGCCCTGGGGGGAGCAGTTCTTC	CASSRSPGQGPWGEQFF
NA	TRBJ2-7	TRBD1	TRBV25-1	TGTGCCAGCAGTAACCCGGGACAGGGTGAGCAGTACTTC	CASSNPGQGEQYF
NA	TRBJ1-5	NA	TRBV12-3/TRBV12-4	TGTGCCAGCACCAGAGACGATCAGCCCCAGCATTTT	CASTRDDQPQHF
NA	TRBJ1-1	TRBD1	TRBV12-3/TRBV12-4	TGTGCCAGCAGGAATCAGGGGGCGGACACTGAAGCTTTCTTT	CASRNQGADTEAFF
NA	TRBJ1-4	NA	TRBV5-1	TGCGCCAGCTCCAACAGGGAGCGAACGGAAAAACTGTTTTTT	CASSNRERTEKLFF
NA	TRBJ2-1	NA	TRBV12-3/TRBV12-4	TGTGCCAGCAACCACGCCACAAATGAGCAGTTCTTC	CASNHATNEQFF
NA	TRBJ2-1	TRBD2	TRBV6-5	TGTGCCAGCAGTGGAGCGGGGGGGAGGAATGAGCAGTTCTTC	CASSGAGGRNEQFF
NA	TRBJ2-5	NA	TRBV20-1	TGCAGTGCCCACCGGGCCCTTTTCATCGAGACCCAGTACTTC	CSAHRALFIETQYF
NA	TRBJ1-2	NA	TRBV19	TGTGCCAGTAGTCGCCAGGTCAACTATGGCTACACCTTC	CASSRQVNYGYTF
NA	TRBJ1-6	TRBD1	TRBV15	TGTGCCACCAGCAGTCAACAGGGGTCCCCCCTCCACTTT	CATSSQQGSPLHF
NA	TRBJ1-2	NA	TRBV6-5	TGTGCCAGCGTACAACTCCCTGGGTATGGCTACACCTTC	CASVQLPGYGYTF
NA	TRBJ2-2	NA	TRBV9	TGTGCCAGCAGCGAGCAGGGGGGCAGTTACACCGGGGAGCTGTTTTTT	CASSEQGGSYTGELFF
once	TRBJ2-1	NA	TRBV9	TGTGCCAGCAGCCCCGAGGACAATGAGCAGTTCTTC	CASSPEDNEQFF
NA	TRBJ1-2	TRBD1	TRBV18	TGTGCCAGCTCACCACCAGGACAGGGGGCGAGCGGCTACACCTTC	CASSPPGQGASGYTF
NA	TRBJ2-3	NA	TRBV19	TGTGCCAGTAGTATACGTTGGGATACGCAGTATTTT	CASSIRWDTQYF
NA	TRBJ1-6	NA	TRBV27	TGTGCCAGCAGCAGGGGATTCAATTCACCCCTCCACTTT	CASSRGFNSPLHF
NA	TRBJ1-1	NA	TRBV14	TGTGCCAGCAGACCCAGGGAGGGAGGCGAAGCTTTCTTT	CASRPREGGEAFF
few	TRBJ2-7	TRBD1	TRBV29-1	TGCAGCGTGGGACAGGGGATCGGCGAGCAGTACTTC	CSVGQGIGEQYF
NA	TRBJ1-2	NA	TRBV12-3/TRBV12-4	TGTGCCAGCAGTTTAGACAGTCCCTATGGCTACACCTTC	CASSLDSPYGYTF
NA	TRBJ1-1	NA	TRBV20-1	TGCAGTGCTAGACACAGCAACACTGAAGCTTTCTTT	CSARHSNTEAFF
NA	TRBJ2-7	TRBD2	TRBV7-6	TGTGCCAGCAGCCCACTAGCGGGGGTGTACTACGAGCAGTACTTC	CASSPLAGVYYEQYF
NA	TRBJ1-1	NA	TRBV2	TGTGCCAGCAGTGGGGGGGGATCTAACACTGAAGCTTTCTTT	CASSGGGSNTEAFF
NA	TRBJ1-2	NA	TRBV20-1	TGCAGTGCTAGAGATCTTGCACAGGGAGGAGACTATGGCTACACCTTC	CSARDLAQGGDYGYTF